Listed below are T cell receptor beta chains from one sample, sequenced in a study of blood T cell repertoires in COVID-19. The data were produced by immunoSEQ multiplex PCR, yet TCRdb's version contains in-frame clones alone and is incomplete. The table has 70,000 to 95,000 clones, 84% seen once. Sequenced material: peripheral blood. The receptors shown here come from a human donor in a cohort sampled during active COVID-19. The CDR3 runs from the conserved cysteine through the conserved F or W. Each record gives: clone size, CDR3 length, J gene, V gene, CDR3 protein. The listing skips clone size in some rows; elsewhere it reads once, few, many or a size class.

>NA|17|TRBJ2-1|TRBV11-2
CASSLGYLAGADNEQFF
>NA|13|TRBJ1-1|TRBV12-3/TRBV12-4
CASSLVDYTEAFF
>once|14|TRBJ1-2|TRBV7-2
CASSLADRPYGYTF
>NA|18|TRBJ1-1|TRBV13
CASSLRRTGGQVSTEAFF
>NA|15|TRBJ1-6|TRBV9
CASSVGPDRNSPLHF
>NA|18|TRBJ1-4|TRBV3-1/TRBV3-2
CASSPPVRTAGTNEKLFF
>NA|15|TRBJ2-7|TRBV10-2
CASSEAGAPSYEQYF
>NA|16|TRBJ1-2|TRBV2
CASSGTGGFINYGYTF
>NA|16|TRBJ2-7|TRBV5-1
CASSLVASGVAYEQYF
>NA|13|TRBJ1-2|TRBV30
CAWSGGGLYGYTF
>NA|14|TRBJ1-2|TRBV27
CASSFRPGSYGYTF
>NA|14|TRBJ2-5|TRBV6-5
CASSRVKGEETQYF
>NA|15|TRBJ2-3|TRBV6-1
CASSERGQGFDTQYF
>once|14|TRBJ1-1|TRBV10-1
CASNLSTGGSEAFF
>once|13|TRBJ2-2|TRBV9
CASSVVRDGELFF
>many|15|TRBJ1-2|TRBV5-6
CASSLVGTGGYGYTF
>once|14|TRBJ1-5|TRBV5-1
CASSLEGDGQPQHF
>NA|16|TRBJ2-3|TRBV28
CASRTPSGGMVDTQYF
>NA|13|TRBJ2-3|TRBV20-1
CSASEGPGDTQYF
>many|15|TRBJ2-7|TRBV4-2
CASSAAGLVSYEQYF
>NA|16|TRBJ2-2|TRBV9
CASSGRTEGNTGELFF
>NA|15|TRBJ2-1|TRBV4-1
CASSPSPDRYNEQFF
>few|15|TRBJ2-7|TRBV6-4
CASRERGTGSYEQYF
>NA|19|TRBJ1-5|TRBV6-7
CASSYNTGGRRFGNQPQHF
>NA|16|TRBJ2-1|TRBV27
CASSLDSGGIYNEQFF
>NA|13|TRBJ1-1|TRBV2
CASELSLNTEAFF
>NA|12|TRBJ2-5|TRBV11-2
CASSWTSETQYF
>NA|16|TRBJ1-5|TRBV5-1
CASSIEPRYSNQPQHF
>NA|16|TRBJ1-5|TRBV28
CASSGIDTGGNQPQHF
>NA|15|TRBJ2-5|TRBV7-9
CASSPRGTGAETQYF
>NA|14|TRBJ2-7|TRBV11-2
CASSSTWGVDEQYF
>NA|20|TRBJ1-3|TRBV1
CTSSQDQRATGDDSGNTIYF
>NA|15|TRBJ2-5|TRBV14
CASSQGQGASETQYF
>few|14|TRBJ2-7|TRBV5-1
CASSPGDRTYEQYF
>NA|18|TRBJ2-2|TRBV2
CASTDPHTIAGGTGELFF
>NA|12|TRBJ2-7|TRBV28
CASSRQAYEQYF
>NA|18|TRBJ2-3|TRBV3-1/TRBV3-2
CASSRTTRLQAVWDTQYF
>once|17|TRBJ2-1|TRBV23-1
CASSQSKPVPSYNEQFF
>NA|15|TRBJ1-5|TRBV19
CASSIDPRGSQPQHF
>NA|16|TRBJ1-5|TRBV10-3
CAISEGQTYSNQPQHF
>NA|14|TRBJ1-3|TRBV2
CASETGASGNTIYF
>NA|17|TRBJ1-4|TRBV10-3
CAISDFGQGMKGEKLFF
>once|15|TRBJ1-4|TRBV15
CATSRDSSRFEKLFF
>NA|16|TRBJ1-3|TRBV5-1
CASSYGGQDSGNTIYF
>NA|14|TRBJ1-1|TRBV19
CASRVDGLNTEAFF
>NA|14|TRBJ1-2|TRBV30
CAWKGLRANYGYTF
>NA|14|TRBJ1-2|TRBV7-9
CASSYAGQVVGYTF
>NA|14|TRBJ1-6|TRBV7-8
CASTTDRGHSPLHF
>NA|11|TRBJ1-6|TRBV2
CASSGRDRLYF
>NA|15|TRBJ2-7|TRBV6-6
CASTPSSGGANEQYF
>few|13|TRBJ1-3|TRBV28
CASSPDREDTIYF
>NA|16|TRBJ1-1|TRBV7-8
CASSLAGQGLNTEAFF
>once|18|TRBJ2-5|TRBV19
CASSIGQGAVFLGETQYF
>NA|15|TRBJ2-2|TRBV7-6
CASSSWLGNTGELFF
>NA|14|TRBJ2-5|TRBV5-1
CASSFSSGQETQYF